The rows below give T cell receptor beta chains drawn from one sample of a study of regulatory T cells in long-lasting Graves disease. Using its own MiXCR run on the multiplex PCR reads, TCRdb lists one record per CDR3 protein. The table has over 500,000 distinct CDR3 sequences, about 15% seen once; the top ten hold 18%. The data were also submitted as part of a second study, on T cells in Graves' hyperthyroidism and ophthalmopathy.

Source: peripheral blood mononuclear cells (PBMCs), taken at new diagnosis, from a patient treated with antithyroid drugs. These receptors all come from a young woman with Graves disease. Each CDR3 is given with its conserved first and last residue. A D gene is named only where the DNA matches it firmly. The size field is filled for only some rows; it gives once, few, many or a size class.

cdr3_aa cdr3_nt v_call d_call j_call clone_size
CASSLGSRLGETQYF TGTGCCAGCAGCTTAGGTAGTCGACTAGGAGAGACCCAGTACTTC TRBV11-2 - TRBJ2-5 many
CASSSGTSPYEQYF TGTGCCAGCAGCTCCGGGACTAGCCCCTACGAGCAGTACTTC TRBV28 TRBD2 TRBJ2-7 many
CASSLTRGPAGNTEAFF TGTGCCAGTAGCCTGACTCGGGGACCCGCGGGGAACACTGAAGCTTTCTTT TRBV19 - TRBJ1-1 once
CASSGGTGWGDTGELFF TGTGCCAGCAGCGGTGGGACAGGCTGGGGGGACACCGGGGAGCTGTTTTTT TRBV9 TRBD1 TRBJ2-2 few
CASSLGRASTEAFF TGTGCCAGCAGCCTGGGGAGGGCGTCGACTGAAGCTTTCTTT TRBV11-3 - TRBJ1-1 many
CASSDGRASYNEQFF TGTGCCAGCAGTGACGGTAGGGCCTCGTACAATGAGCAGTTCTTC TRBV6-1 - TRBJ2-1 few
CASAPGQYYEQYF TGTGCCAGCGCACCGGGACAGTACTACGAGCAGTACTTC TRBV7-8 TRBD1 TRBJ2-7 once
CASSLGGSEPQHF TGTGCCAGCAGCTTGGGGGGCAGCGAGCCCCAGCATTTT TRBV13 - TRBJ1-5 many
CASSIANTIYF TGTGCCAGCAGCATCGCGAACACCATATATTTT TRBV6-1 - TRBJ1-3 few
CASSELAEAYEQYF TGTGCCAGCAGTGAACTAGCGGAAGCCTACGAGCAGTACTTC TRBV28 TRBD2 TRBJ2-7 many
CATGFLRTEAFF TGTGCCACGGGGTTTCTGAGGACTGAAGCTTTCTTT TRBV7-3 - TRBJ1-1 -
CSAKRQGGGMNTEAFF TGCAGTGCTAAGCGCCAAGGGGGTGGGATGAACACTGAAGCTTTCTTT TRBV20-1 - TRBJ1-1 many
CASSSNLRWIEQFF TGTGCCAGCAGCTCAAATTTAAGGTGGATCGAGCAGTTCTTC TRBV7-9 - TRBJ2-1 many
CASNKGQGQDEQFF TGTGCCAGCAATAAGGGACAGGGACAAGATGAGCAGTTCTTC TRBV12-3/TRBV12-4 TRBD1 TRBJ2-1 -
CASSYSISYEQYF TGTGCCAGCAGTTACTCGATTTCCTACGAGCAGTACTTC TRBV6-5 - TRBJ2-7 many
CASRGTGGSGYTF TGCGCCAGCAGAGGGACAGGGGGAAGTGGCTACACCTTC TRBV4-1 TRBD1 TRBJ1-2 few
CATSDPKTGGYEQYF TGTGCCACCAGTGATCCTAAGACAGGGGGATACGAGCAGTACTTC TRBV24-1 TRBD1 TRBJ2-7 -
CASSARSGRGAEAFF TGTGCCAGCAGTGCCCGTTCGGGGCGGGGGGCTGAAGCTTTCTTT TRBV11-2 - TRBJ1-1 -
CASSLPPGFNEQYF TGTGCCAGCAGTTTACCTCCAGGGTTCAACGAGCAGTACTTC TRBV12-3/TRBV12-4 - TRBJ2-7 few
CASSQDSYQETQYF TGCGCCAGCAGCCAAGATTCCTACCAAGAGACCCAGTACTTC TRBV4-1 - TRBJ2-5 -
CASSPVDRAYEQYF TGTGCCAGCAGCCCGGTAGACAGGGCCTACGAGCAGTACTTC TRBV3-1 TRBD1 TRBJ2-7 few
CASKWGGTSTDTQYF TGTGCCAGCAAATGGGGTGGGACTAGCACAGATACGCAGTATTTT TRBV7-2 - TRBJ2-3 many
CASLRTQQRPPPF TGTGCCAGCCTGAGAACCCAACAACGGCCCCCGCCCTTC TRBV2 - TRBJ2-5 once
CASSPTGGTGMETQYF TGTGCCAGCAGCCCAACGGGGGGGACAGGGATGGAGACCCAGTACTTC TRBV28 - TRBJ2-5 many
CASSYSGGDLGPEQFF TGTGCCAGCAGTTACTCGGGGGGGGACCTCGGGCCTGAGCAGTTCTTC TRBV6-5 TRBD2 TRBJ2-1 once
CASTERGWTDTQYF TGTGCCAGCACCGAGCGGGGCTGGACAGATACGCAGTATTTT TRBV2 TRBD2 TRBJ2-3 many
CASSWTSGVGYEQYF TGTGCCAGTAGTTGGACTAGCGGGGTCGGCTACGAGCAGTACTTC TRBV19 TRBD2 TRBJ2-7 -
CAISESSEQNTQYF TGTGCCATCAGTGAGTCGAGTGAGCAAAATACGCAGTATTTT TRBV10-3 - TRBJ2-3 -
CASSEPRGYEQYF TGTGCCAGCAGTGAACCGAGGGGGTACGAGCAGTACTTC TRBV25-1 - TRBJ2-7 -
CASSLGPAASSGNTIYF TGTGCCAGCAGCTTAGGGCCGGCGGCCAGCTCTGGAAACACCATATATTTT TRBV7-9 - TRBJ1-3 -
CASSFSPGGTEAFF TGTGCCAGCAGTTTCTCTCCAGGGGGCACTGAAGCTTTCTTT TRBV28 TRBD1 TRBJ1-1 many
CASSPRQNTGELFF TGTGCCAGCTCACCCCGACAGAACACCGGGGAGCTGTTTTTT TRBV18 - TRBJ2-2 few